This T cell receptor (beta chain) was sequenced during a study of CDR3 diversity in severe acne. Via MiXCR, TCRdb re-called the PCR reads, giving one row per CDR3 protein. Here the sample spans some 85,000 distinct CDR3 sequences, approximately 49% being singletons. In this sample, this clonotype turned up a few times. This CDR3 is built from 14 residues. V was clipped by 5 bases and J by 7 bases; unmatched bases: 3. This sequence joins TRBV12-3 or TRBV12-4 and TRBJ2-1; 12 bases align to TRBD2. Sequenced input: blood. This TCR derives from a male donor with severe acne vulgaris. This CDR3 reads CASSPTSGRNEQFF. The CDR3 nucleotides read TGTGCCAGCAGTCCGACTAGCGGGAGAAATGAGCAGTTCTTC.